These T cell receptor beta chains were read from a single sample in a study of spatial heterogeneity in lung cancer. TCRdb recomputed calls from the 5' RACE reads with MiXCR, one row per CDR3 protein. The repertoire includes tens of thousands of distinct CDR3 sequences, around 5.8% of them detected once, and around a tenth sits in the top ten. The starting material was PBMCs, obtained at surgery. The receptors here all came from a male donor with early-stage non-small cell lung cancer. Both conserved end residues are part of each CDR3. The D gene is left open where the match is weak. The listing skips clone size in some rows; elsewhere it reads once, few, many or a size class.

D gene	V gene	clone size	J gene	CDR3 protein	CDR3 DNA
NA	TRBV19	few	TRBJ1-1	CASSIPSRPVTEAFF	TGTGCCAGTAGTATTCCCTCTCGACCTGTTACTGAAGCTTTCTTT
NA	TRBV6-5	many	TRBJ1-1	CASRDRLNTEAFF	TGTGCCAGCAGAGACAGGTTGAACACTGAAGCTTTCTTT
NA	TRBV9	many	TRBJ1-5	CASSVEPGDQPQHF	TGTGCCAGCAGCGTAGAACCAGGGGATCAGCCCCAGCATTTT
NA	TRBV29-1	NA	TRBJ2-6	CSVVGLETGANVLTF	TGCAGCGTTGTCGGGCTAGAGACTGGGGCCAACGTCCTGACTTTC
NA	TRBV30	NA	TRBJ1-3	CAWSVRLYSGNTIYF	TGTGCCTGGAGTGTACGTCTATACTCTGGAAACACCATATATTTT
TRBD2	TRBV6-6	many	TRBJ2-1	CASIGGGAGEQFF	TGTGCCAGCATCGGCGGGGGGGCCGGTGAGCAGTTCTTC
NA	TRBV6-5	many	TRBJ2-3	CASSYLAPDRVGTDTQYF	TGTGCCAGCAGTTACTTAGCTCCGGACCGGGTCGGCACAGATACGCAGTATTTT
NA	TRBV3-1	many	TRBJ2-5	CASSHPRGTQYF	TGTGCCAGCAGCCACCCCCGTGGGACCCAGTACTTC
TRBD2	TRBV24-1	many	TRBJ2-1	CATSDPSGGTSYNEQFF	TGTGCCACCAGTGATCCTAGCGGGGGCACCTCCTACAATGAGCAGTTCTTC
TRBD1	TRBV2	many	TRBJ1-2	CASSELGQGRSGYTF	TGTGCCAGCAGTGAACTAGGACAGGGGAGGAGTGGCTACACCTTC
TRBD1	TRBV5-1	NA	TRBJ2-3	CASSSIRDRGKNTQYF	TGCGCCAGCAGCTCGATTAGGGACAGGGGGAAGAATACGCAGTATTTT
NA	TRBV6-5	NA	TRBJ2-4	CASRRAVAKNIQYF	TGTGCCAGCAGGCGGGCCGTGGCCAAAAACATTCAGTACTTC
TRBD2	TRBV28	many	TRBJ2-3	CASGGAWTDTQYF	TGTGCAAGCGGGGGGGCCTGGACAGATACGCAGTATTTT
NA	TRBV29-1	many	TRBJ1-4	CSVKGGNEKLFF	TGCAGCGTCAAGGGGGGGAACGAAAAACTGTTTTTT
NA	TRBV7-2	many	TRBJ2-5	CASSSQGGETQYF	TGTGCCAGCAGCTCACAGGGAGGAGAGACCCAGTACTTC
TRBD1	TRBV5-1	NA	TRBJ2-5	CASSPDRAETQYF	TGCGCCAGCAGTCCAGACAGGGCGGAGACCCAGTACTTC
TRBD1	TRBV12-3/TRBV12-4	many	TRBJ2-5	CASSYDRGHLETQYF	TGTGCCAGCAGTTATGACAGGGGGCATTTGGAGACCCAGTACTTC
NA	TRBV5-1	many	TRBJ2-7	CASSLAGTAYEQYF	TGCGCCAGCAGCTTGGCAGGGACGGCCTACGAGCAGTACTTC
NA	TRBV20-1	NA	TRBJ1-5	CSASRGIGNQPQHF	TGCAGTGCTAGTAGGGGTATCGGCAATCAGCCCCAGCATTTT